The 3 T cell receptor beta chains reported below all come from one sample, sequenced in a study of monozygotic twins with inflammatory bowel disease. TCRdb re-called the 5' RACE reads, yielding one record per CDR3 amino acid sequence without DNA. This repertoire includes approximately 160,000 distinct CDR3 sequences. What was sequenced was blood. These receptors came from a human donor with ulcerative colitis or Crohn's disease, or a healthy co-twin of an affected twin (not recorded which).

The chain links TRBV29-1 to TRBJ2-7; TCRdb's D gene call, TRBD2, goes unchecked for lack of DNA. The germline CDR1 and CDR2 sequences are SQVTM and ANQGSEA. The CDR3 runs 13 residues. The CDR3 region is CSVTRGYSYEQYF.

This sequence joins TRBV28 and TRBJ2-3; the TCRdb D gene call, TRBD1, has no DNA to confirm it. The CDR3 consists of 13 residues. Per the germline V gene, CDR1 is MDHEN and CDR2 is SYDVKM. The CDR3 sequence: CASSVTGGDTQYF. Full variable domain (missing parts from reference TRBV28 and TRBJ2-3): DVKVTQSSRYLVKRTGEKVFLECVQDMDHENMFWYRQDPGLGLRLIYFSYDVKMKEKGDIPEGYSVSREKKERFSLILESASTNQTSMYLCASSVTGGDTQYFGPGTRLTVL.

V gene TRBV2 combines with J gene TRBJ2-7. The CDR3 runs to 17 residues. The germline V gene has CDR1 SNHLY and CDR2 FYNNEI. Here the CDR3 reads CASSETIGDTDWDEQYF.